The 23 T cell receptor beta chains reported below all come from one sample, sequenced in a study of shared clonotypes between healthy human individuals. Repertoires were generated with immunoSEQ multiplex PCR, while TCRdb's copy carries only in-frame clones and drops some. The sample has under 2.5 million clones, roughly 90% seen once; the top ten hold about 0.36%. Sequenced material: naive CD4+ T cells from PBMCs. The sample's subset: CD45RA+ positively selected. The receptors come from a man between 18 and 29 years old in good health. Some clones in this sample may be carry-over from other donors' samples.

V usage is TRBV5-1 and J usage is TRBJ2-7; possibly TRBD1 or TRBD2 for D (5 bases each). This CDR3 comprises 15 residues. V was cut by 1 base and J by 2 bases, with 13 bases left in between. Germline CDR1 reads SGHRS; CDR2 reads YFSETQ. The chain's CDR3 is CASSLSEGSTYEQYF. CDR3 bases: TGCGCCAGCAGCTTGTCCGAGGGGTCAACCTACGAGCAGTACTTC.

The chain joins TRBV27 to TRBJ2-1, with 8 nucleotides matching TRBD2. The CDR3 loop spans 16 amino acids. The germline V gene encodes CDR1 MNHEY and CDR2 SMNVEV (reference sequence). V lost 4 bases to trimming and J lost 6 bases; unmatched junction nucleotides: 11. CDR3 nucleotide sequence: TGTGCCAGCAGTTCCCCAGCGGGAGTGGGCGGCAATGAGCAGTTCTTC. Protein sequence: CASSSPAGVGGNEQFF.

The chain employs TRBV4-2 and TRBJ2-5; TRBD2 might be the D (5 bases). The ends were cut back, 0 bases at V and 1 base at J, with 18 bases in the middle. Germline values: CDR1 LGHNA, CDR2 YNFKEQ. The CDR3 extends over 18 amino acids. The CDR3 sequence: CASSQDVGLASFQETQYF. In DNA form, the CDR3 reads TGTGCCAGCAGCCAAGATGTTGGTCTAGCCAGCTTCCAAGAGACCCAGTACTTC.

This sequence joins TRBV6-1 and TRBJ1-4; D is possibly TRBD1 (5 bases). Germline-derived CDR1 and CDR2 are MNHNS and SASEGT. The CDR3 covers 14 residues. The V end lost 2 bases, the J end lost 6 bases, and 10 bases lay between the germline ends. The CDR3 sequence is CASSELVGDEKLFF. In DNA form, the CDR3 reads TGTGCCAGCAGTGAACTGGTGGGGGATGAAAAACTGTTTTTT.

This clone was seen a handful of times. The CDR3 nucleotides read TGTGCCAGCAGCGAAACGAGAACTGAAGCTTTCTTT. It encodes CASSETRTEAFF. V and J are TRBV7-2 and TRBJ1-1; no clear D. V gave up 5 bases and J gave up 5 bases, with 9 bases separating them. The CDR3 consists of 12 residues. CDR1 is SGHTA, CDR2 FQGNSA, per germline. Based on the CDR3 plus reference TRBV7-2 and TRBJ1-1, the full variable domain is GAGVSQSPSNKVTEKGKDVELRCDPISGHTALYWYRQSLGQGLEFLIYFQGNSAPDKSGLPSDRFSAERTGGSVSTLTIQRTQQEDSAVYLCASSETRTEAFFGQGTRLTVV.

The chain recombines TRBV19 with TRBJ2-3, with D tentatively TRBD2 (6 bases). This CDR3 has 15 amino acids. Germline CDR1 LNHDA, CDR2 SQIVND (reference sequence). Between the trimmed V and J ends, which lost 5 bases and 0 bases, there was a span of 12 bases. Here the CDR3 DNA reads TGTGCCAGTAGTTGGGACTTAGCTAGCACAGATACGCAGTATTTT. This gives the protein CASSWDLASTDTQYF.

The V call is TRBV28, the J call TRBJ1-1, with D tentatively TRBD1 (5 bases). CDR1 and CDR2 from the germline V gene are MDHEN and SYDVKM. The CDR3 sequence is 11 residues long. Trimming removed 6 bases from V and 13 bases from J, with 15 bases in between. CDR3 amino acids: CASSPGLQGFF. CDR3 nucleotide sequence: TGTGCCAGCAGCCCGGGGCTCCAGGGTTTCTTT.

Comment on this clone: Other DNA variants within this sample encode the same CDR3. The V gene is TRBV29-1, the J gene TRBJ2-7; D remains unclear. V lost 4 bases, J lost 1 base, and 5 bases lay in between. The CDR3 loop spans 11 amino acids. Looked up from germline, CDR1 is SQVTM and CDR2 is ANQGSEA. The CDR3 region is CSVVGSYEQYF. The CDR3 DNA follows: TGCAGCGTTGTTGGGTCCTACGAGCAGTACTTC.

On this clone: This specimen includes other DNA sequences encoding the same CDR3. The J gene is TRBJ2-5, the V gene TRBV28; D is uncertain. This CDR3 region has 13 residues. Germline lookup yields CDR1 MDHEN and CDR2 SYDVKM. V was pared by 3 bases and J by 0 bases, with 5 bases between. CDR3 DNA sequence: TGTGCCAGCAGTTTGGGATACCAAGAGACCCAGTACTTC. Its translation: CASSLGYQETQYF.

The chain has TRBV5-1 and TRBJ2-7, with 7 bases identical to TRBD1. There are 15 residues in the CDR3. The V segment lost 0 bases and the J segment 4 bases; nucleotides outside the gene matches: 7. The germline V gene has CDR1 SGHRS and CDR2 YFSETQ. The CDR3 DNA is TGCGCCAGCAGCTTGGCCCCAGGGGGTAAATACGAGCAGTACTTC. Residues: CASSLAPGGKYEQYF.

This chain connects TRBV28 to TRBJ2-7; D unresolved. The germline CDR1 and CDR2 sequences are MDHEN and SYDVKM. V was cut by 6 bases and J by 4 bases, with 13 bases left in between. The CDR3 is 13 amino acids. The CDR3 spells CASSLPLIYEQYF. DNA of the CDR3: TGTGCCAGCAGCCTACCTCTAATTTACGAGCAGTACTTC.

The chain joins TRBV6-5 to TRBJ1-4; the D gene is possibly TRBD1 (5 bases). This CDR3 has 15 residues. Germline CDR1 is MNHEY and CDR2 is SVGAGI. V was shortened by 0 bases and J by 10 bases, with 15 bases between the two germline ends. CDR3 coding DNA: TGTGCCAGCAGTTACTCGGGGCCCAGGGCTGGAAAACTGTTTTTT. Translation gives CASSYSGPRAGKLFF.

This sequence joins TRBV9 and TRBJ2-3, with a possible D match to TRBD2 (6 bases). This CDR3 contains 14 residues. CDR1 SGDLS and CDR2 YYNGEE come from the germline V gene. Trimming stripped 6 bases from V and 4 bases from J, with 15 bases between. The CDR3 sequence: CASTARLGADTQYF. CDR3 in DNA: TGTGCCAGCACCGCCCGACTAGGCGCAGATACGCAGTATTTT.

In DNA form, the CDR3 reads TGCGCCAGCAGCTTGGTGCCAGGGGCCACTGAAGCTTTCTTT. Amino acids: CASSLVPGATEAFF. V and J are TRBV5-1 and TRBJ1-1; maybe TRBD1 (6 bases). The V end lost 0 bases, the J end lost 4 bases, and 10 bases lay between the germline ends. The CDR3 is made up of 14 amino acids. Looked up from germline, CDR1 is SGHRS and CDR2 is YFSETQ.

The chain recombines TRBV10-3 with TRBJ2-3; D is ambiguous. The ends were cut back, 4 bases at V and 2 bases at J, with 10 bases in the middle. Germline lookup yields CDR1 ENHRY and CDR2 SYGVKD. The CDR3 sequence is 14 residues long. The chain's CDR3 is CAISADPYTDTQYF. The CDR3 DNA sequence: TGTGCCATCAGTGCAGACCCGTACACAGATACGCAGTATTTT.

This rearrangement joins TRBV28 to TRBJ2-3; D could derive from TRBD1 or TRBD2 (5 bases each). Germline CDR1 is MDHEN and CDR2 is SYDVKM. The V end was cut by 6 bases, the J end by 5 bases, with 15 bases between. The CDR3 loop spans 14 amino acids. The CDR3 loop reads CASRPPGLRDTQYF. The CDR3, as DNA: TGTGCCAGCAGACCCCCGGGGCTCAGAGATACGCAGTATTTT.

The rearrangement uses TRBV6-1 and TRBJ2-7; D gene uncertain. The ends were cut back, 0 bases at V and 3 bases at J, with 12 bases in the middle. The CDR3 consists of 15 residues. The germline V gene has CDR1 MNHNS and CDR2 SASEGT. The CDR3 DNA sequence: TGTGCCAGCAGTGAAGCGAAGCAGGCCCGCTACGAGCAGTACTTC. Protein product: CASSEAKQARYEQYF.

The CDR3: CASSTAYSAGQVNEKLFF. The DNA for the CDR3 is TGTGCCAGCAGCACTGCATACAGTGCGGGACAGGTTAATGAAAAACTGTTTTTT. The chain links TRBV5-8 to TRBJ1-4; 8 nucleotides match TRBD1. The CDR3 runs 18 residues. V dropped 4 bases and J dropped 4; count of bases not matched to a gene: 15. Per the germline V gene, CDR1 is SGHTS and CDR2 is YDEGEE.

This chain links TRBV10-3 with TRBJ2-1; possibly TRBD1 or TRBD2 for D (5 bases each). The V gene's germline CDR1 is ENHRY and CDR2 SYGVKD. Trimming took off 7 bases at V and 0 bases at J, with 13 bases between the two ends. The CDR3 spans 15 residues. CDR3 protein: CAINTGTISYNEQFF. The DNA for the CDR3 is TGTGCCATCAATACCGGGACCATCTCCTACAATGAGCAGTTCTTC.

The V gene is TRBV4-1, the J gene TRBJ2-3; 8 bases align to TRBD2. CDR1 and CDR2 from the germline V gene are MGHRA and YSYEKL. CDR3 size: 15 residues. V dropped 4 bases and J dropped 3; count of bases not matched to a gene: 6. In DNA, the CDR3 is TGCGCCAGCAGCCGGTCGGCTAGCGGGACAGATACGCAGTATTTT. This gives the protein CASSRSASGTDTQYF.

The sample holds one count of this clone. V usage is TRBV27 and J usage is TRBJ1-1; D unclear. The ends were cut back, 4 bases at V and 6 bases at J, with 15 bases in the middle. Germline CDR1 reads MNHEY; CDR2 reads SMNVEV (reference sequence). This CDR3 contains 14 residues. The DNA of the CDR3 is TGTGCCAGCAGTTACCTCGACCCCCGGGCTGAAGCTTTCTTT. It specifies CASSYLDPRAEAFF.

The V and J genes are TRBV9 and TRBJ1-5, with D maybe TRBD1 (5 bases). This CDR3 is 15 amino acids long. CDR1 and CDR2 from the germline V gene are SGDLS and YYNGEE. The V end lost 0 bases, the J end lost 3 bases, and 10 bases lay between the germline ends. CDR3 region: CASSVVRGDNQPQHF. The CDR3 nucleotides read TGTGCCAGCAGCGTAGTTCGGGGGGACAATCAGCCCCAGCATTTT.

V and J are TRBV2 and TRBJ2-1; 9 nucleotides line up with TRBD2. After removal of 3 bases from V and 7 bases from J, the junction contained 13 bases not matched to a gene. Looked up from germline, CDR1 is SNHLY and CDR2 is FYNNEI. The CDR3 loop spans 17 amino acids. CDR3 sequence reads: CASSDQTSGRVTNEQFF. The CDR3 DNA is TGTGCCAGCAGTGATCAGACTAGCGGAAGGGTTACGAATGAGCAGTTCTTC.